These 10 T cell receptor beta chains originate from one sample sequenced in a study of blood T cell repertoires in COVID-19. Here immunoSEQ multiplex PCR was the method, and the copy in TCRdb shows in-frame clones only, minus some. The data contain 55,000 to 75,000 clones, about 80% of them seen just once; the ten biggest clones take up approximately 21%. Source material: peripheral blood. The receptors were gathered from a man aged 80 or over with active or convalescent COVID-19.

The rearrangement joins TRBV5-8 to TRBJ1-1; possible D gene TRBD1, 5 bases. Deletions cut 0 bases from V and 4 bases from J, with 19 bases between. Germline CDR1 SGHTS, CDR2 YDEGEE. The CDR3 runs to 17 residues. CDR3 residues: CASSLVWLGRVGTEAFF. CDR3 DNA sequence: TGTGCCAGCAGCTTGGTTTGGCTTGGCAGGGTCGGCACTGAAGCTTTCTTT. Full variable domain (rest looked up from reference TRBV5-8 and TRBJ1-1): EAGVTQSPTHLIKTRGQQATLRCSPISGHTSVYWYQQALGLGLQFLLWYDEGEERNRGNFPPRFSGRQFPNYSSELNVNALELEDSALYLCASSLVWLGRVGTEAFFGQGTRLTVV.

The V and J genes are TRBV29-1 and TRBJ1-5; D gene unclear. This CDR3 is 14 amino acids long. The germline V and J ends were trimmed by 4 bases and 5 bases, with 15 bases remaining between them. Per the germline V gene, CDR1 is SQVTM and CDR2 is ANQGSEA. CDR3 residues: CSVGNGGPDQPQHF. The DNA of the CDR3 is TGCAGCGTTGGGAACGGAGGCCCGGATCAGCCCCAGCATTTT.

The chain carries TRBV2 and TRBJ2-1, with D hard to call. Germline V gives CDR1 SNHLY, CDR2 FYNNEI. This CDR3 contains 12 residues. Trimming took off 8 bases at V and 4 bases at J, with 9 bases between the two ends. DNA for the CDR3: TGTGCCAGCCTCCTTTCGTACAATGAGCAGTTCTTC. Translation: CASLLSYNEQFF.

The chain has TRBV4-1 and TRBJ2-3; 7 nucleotides align to TRBD2. CDR3 length: 18 amino acids. The junction had 14 bases not matched to a gene; V was cut back by 1 base and J by 4 bases. Germline assignment: CDR1 MGHRA and CDR2 YSYEKL. CDR3 residues: CASSQALGAGRSADTQYF. CDR3 bases: TGCGCCAGCAGCCAAGCTTTGGGAGCGGGAAGAAGTGCAGATACGCAGTATTTT.

The CDR3 bases are TGTGCCAGCAGCTCACTACTAGCGTCAGACCCCAATGAGCAGTTCTTC. Protein product: CASSSLLASDPNEQFF. This chain links TRBV7-9 with TRBJ2-1; 7 nucleotides match TRBD2. With V trimmed by 4 bases and J by 6 bases, 12 bases remained unmatched. Germline lookup yields CDR1 SEHNR and CDR2 FQNEAQ (reference sequence). This CDR3 has 16 amino acids.

This clone turned up a few times. The V and J genes are TRBV9 and TRBJ1-4; TRBD1 matches at 9 bases. The ends lost 4 bases at V and 7 bases at J; junction bases unmatched: 5. This CDR3 has 14 amino acids. Per germline, CDR1 SGDLS and CDR2 YYNGEE. DNA for the CDR3: TGTGCCAGCAGCAAGGGACAGGGCGGTGAAAAACTGTTTTTT. Its protein is CASSKGQGGEKLFF.

The chain is built from TRBV6-6 and TRBJ2-5; 7 bases line up with TRBD1. After removal of 5 bases from V and 5 bases from J, the junction contained 2 bases not matched to a gene. CDR3 length equals 12 residues. Germline V CDR1 and CDR2: MNHNY, SVGAGI (reference sequence). This chain's CDR3 is CASSRDSETQYF. The DNA of the CDR3 is TGTGCCAGCAGTAGGGACAGCGAGACCCAGTACTTC.

The V call is TRBV7-9, the J call TRBJ2-1; D is uncertain. The germline gives CDR1 SEHNR, CDR2 FQNEAQ (reference sequence). The CDR3 contains 12 residues. Trimming cost V 1 base and J 10 bases, with 8 bases left between them. In nucleotides, the CDR3 is TGTGCCAGCAGCTTAGTTAGCACAGAGCAGTTCTTC. As protein: CASSLVSTEQFF.

This clone was seen only once. This chain's CDR3 is CASTRTSGDYEQYF. The CDR3 DNA reads as TGCGCCAGCACAAGGACTAGCGGGGATTACGAGCAGTACTTC. The J gene is TRBJ2-7, the V gene TRBV10-2; 12 nucleotides match TRBD2. Losses at the gene ends were 7 bases for V and 4 bases for J; bases not matched to a gene: 5. CDR3 length: 14 residues. From germline, CDR1 is WSHSY and CDR2 SAAADI.

The chain employs TRBV5-4 and TRBJ2-3; TRBD2 might be the D (6 bases). The CDR3 contains 15 residues. Trimming took off 0 bases at V and 5 bases at J, with 13 bases between the two ends. Germline values: CDR1 SGHNT, CDR2 YYREEE (reference sequence). DNA of the CDR3: TGTGCCAGCAGCTTGGCTAGCGTTATGGGAGATACGCAGTATTTT. Protein: CASSLASVMGDTQYF. Looking up the rest from reference TRBV5-4 and TRBJ2-3 gives the full variable domain: ETGVTQSPTHLIKTRGQQVTLRCSSQSGHNTVSWYQQALGQGPQFIFQYYREEENGRGNFPPRFSGLQFPNYSSELNVNALELDDSALYLCASSLASVMGDTQYFGPGTRLTVL.